The rows below give T cell receptor beta chains drawn from one sample of a study of blood T cell repertoires in COVID-19. Sequenced by immunoSEQ multiplex PCR; TCRdb stores in-frame clones only, minus some. The sample shows about 270,000 clones, about nine tenths of them seen only once. Sequencing input: PBMCs or T cells enriched from blood (not recorded which). These receptors were collected from a woman younger than 30 who had recovered from COVID-19. CDR3s include the opening cysteine and the closing phenylalanine or tryptophan. A D gene is named only where the DNA matches it firmly. A row's size may be missing; if present it is once, few, many or a size class.

j_gene: TRBJ2-7; abundance: -; d_gene: -; v_gene: TRBV11-2; CDR3nt: TGTGCCAGCAGCGCTGGAGACTACGAGCAGTACTTC; CDR3aa: CASSAGDYEQYF
j_gene: TRBJ2-2; abundance: -; d_gene: -; v_gene: TRBV15; CDR3nt: TGTGCCACCTCCGGGGTCAGCCCCACCGGGGAGCTGTTTTTT; CDR3aa: CATSGVSPTGELFF
j_gene: TRBJ1-6; abundance: -; d_gene: -; v_gene: TRBV7-2; CDR3nt: TGTGCCAGCAGCTTACTGGGAGGTTCACCCCTCCACTTT; CDR3aa: CASSLLGGSPLHF
j_gene: TRBJ1-3; abundance: -; d_gene: -; v_gene: TRBV7-2; CDR3nt: TGTGCCAGCAGCTTAGCGGGGGGTGGCTCTGGAAACACCATATATTTT; CDR3aa: CASSLAGGGSGNTIYF
j_gene: TRBJ1-6; abundance: -; d_gene: TRBD1; v_gene: TRBV19; CDR3nt: TGTGCCAGTAGTATAGCGGGACAGGGGGGTTCACCCCTCCACTTT; CDR3aa: CASSIAGQGGSPLHF
j_gene: TRBJ2-1; abundance: once; d_gene: TRBD2; v_gene: TRBV7-9; CDR3nt: TGTGCCAGCAGCTTAGGCCTAGCGGGAGAGGGGCAGTTCTTC; CDR3aa: CASSLGLAGEGQFF
j_gene: TRBJ1-6; abundance: -; d_gene: -; v_gene: TRBV6-5; CDR3nt: TGTGCCACTACGCCGTTCGACAAATCACCCCTCCACTTT; CDR3aa: CATTPFDKSPLHF
j_gene: TRBJ1-1; abundance: -; d_gene: TRBD1; v_gene: TRBV5-1; CDR3nt: TGCGCCAGCAGCTTGGTCGGGACAGAACTAAACACTGAAGCTTTCTTT; CDR3aa: CASSLVGTELNTEAFF
j_gene: TRBJ1-1; abundance: -; d_gene: -; v_gene: TRBV3-1/TRBV3-2; CDR3nt: TGTGCCAGCAGCAGACAGATCCAGAACACTGAAGCTTTCTTT; CDR3aa: CASSRQIQNTEAFF
j_gene: TRBJ1-5; abundance: -; d_gene: TRBD1; v_gene: TRBV28; CDR3nt: TGTGCCAGCAGCCTAGGGGCCGGGACAGGATATTCTGGCAATCAGCCCCAGCATTTT; CDR3aa: CASSLGAGTGYSGNQPQHF
j_gene: TRBJ2-5; abundance: once; d_gene: -; v_gene: TRBV3-1/TRBV3-2; CDR3nt: TGTGCCAGCCGACCTAGAGCCTCACTCCAAGAGACCCAGTACTTC; CDR3aa: CASRPRASLQETQYF
j_gene: TRBJ2-7; abundance: -; d_gene: -; v_gene: TRBV4-1; CDR3nt: TGCGCCAGCAGCCAAGAGGTTGTCGGGCTAGCGAAAGCCTACGAGCAGTACTTC; CDR3aa: CASSQEVVGLAKAYEQYF
j_gene: TRBJ2-2; abundance: -; d_gene: -; v_gene: TRBV5-1; CDR3nt: TGCGCCAGCCAAGCCGGGACTGTGAACACCGGGGAGCTGTTTTTT; CDR3aa: CASQAGTVNTGELFF
j_gene: TRBJ1-5; abundance: -; d_gene: -; v_gene: TRBV9; CDR3nt: TGTGCCAGCAGCGTAGATGAGGATCAGCCCCAGCATTTT; CDR3aa: CASSVDEDQPQHF
j_gene: TRBJ2-3; abundance: -; d_gene: TRBD2; v_gene: TRBV6-5; CDR3nt: TGTGCCGAGGGACTAGCGGGAGCGGATACGCAGTATTTT; CDR3aa: CAEGLAGADTQYF
j_gene: TRBJ2-7; abundance: -; d_gene: TRBD2; v_gene: TRBV6-2/TRBV6-3; CDR3nt: TGTGCCAGCAGTTACCCGGAAGCCGGGACTACCCGTTACGAGCAGTACTTC; CDR3aa: CASSYPEAGTTRYEQYF
j_gene: TRBJ1-2; abundance: -; d_gene: -; v_gene: TRBV6-2/TRBV6-3; CDR3nt: TGTGCCAGCAGTGCAAAATGGGACACCCCTCAGGGCTACACCTTC; CDR3aa: CASSAKWDTPQGYTF
j_gene: TRBJ2-5; abundance: -; d_gene: TRBD2; v_gene: TRBV11-3; CDR3nt: TGTGCCAGCAGCCCGGCGGGGGGGCCAAGGGAGACCCAGTACTTC; CDR3aa: CASSPAGGPRETQYF
j_gene: TRBJ1-2; abundance: once; d_gene: -; v_gene: TRBV11-2; CDR3nt: TGTGCCAGCAGCTTAGACGGGATAAGGTCCTATGGCTACACCTTC; CDR3aa: CASSLDGIRSYGYTF
j_gene: TRBJ1-3; abundance: -; d_gene: -; v_gene: TRBV18; CDR3nt: TGTGCCAGCTCCGCCGCGGGGTCTGGAAACACCATATATTTT; CDR3aa: CASSAAGSGNTIYF
j_gene: TRBJ1-2; abundance: -; d_gene: TRBD1; v_gene: TRBV4-3; CDR3nt: TGCGCCAGCAGCCACACAGGGGGGCAACTCTATGGCTACACCTTC; CDR3aa: CASSHTGGQLYGYTF
j_gene: TRBJ2-7; abundance: -; d_gene: TRBD1; v_gene: TRBV6-5; CDR3nt: TGTGCCAGCAGCAACCGGGACAGTCACTACGAGCAGTACTTC; CDR3aa: CASSNRDSHYEQYF
j_gene: TRBJ2-5; abundance: -; d_gene: TRBD2; v_gene: TRBV27; CDR3nt: TGTGCCAGCAGTTTAGCGGGAGGCTGGGAGACCCAGTACTTC; CDR3aa: CASSLAGGWETQYF
j_gene: TRBJ2-5; abundance: -; d_gene: -; v_gene: TRBV11-3; CDR3nt: TGTGCCAGCAGCCCAGCCCCAGGAGGAGAGACCCAGTACTTC; CDR3aa: CASSPAPGGETQYF
j_gene: TRBJ1-6; abundance: once; d_gene: TRBD1; v_gene: TRBV9; CDR3nt: TGTGCCAGCAGCGTAGGACAGGGGCCTATCGATTCACCCCTCCACTTT; CDR3aa: CASSVGQGPIDSPLHF
j_gene: TRBJ1-1; abundance: -; d_gene: -; v_gene: TRBV5-5; CDR3nt: TGTGCCAGCAGCTTGGAAGCGGGGTCCACTGAAGCTTTCTTT; CDR3aa: CASSLEAGSTEAFF
j_gene: TRBJ2-1; abundance: -; d_gene: -; v_gene: TRBV30; CDR3nt: TGTGCCTGGAGTGGGTTACCGGGTGAGCAGTTCTTC; CDR3aa: CAWSGLPGEQFF
j_gene: TRBJ1-5; abundance: -; d_gene: TRBD1; v_gene: TRBV7-2; CDR3nt: TGTGCCAGCAGCAAAGGACAGGGAGGCTCCCATCAGCCCCAGCATTTT; CDR3aa: CASSKGQGGSHQPQHF
j_gene: TRBJ1-3; abundance: -; d_gene: TRBD1; v_gene: TRBV4-2; CDR3nt: TGTGCCAGCAGCCAATTAGGACAGGGGGCGCCTGGAAACACCATATATTTT; CDR3aa: CASSQLGQGAPGNTIYF
j_gene: TRBJ2-1; abundance: -; d_gene: TRBD1; v_gene: TRBV4-2; CDR3nt: TGTGCCAGCAGCCCAGAAGACAGGGGGGGTTGGGATGAGCAGTTCTTC; CDR3aa: CASSPEDRGGWDEQFF